This paragraph reports one T cell receptor beta chain. The data originate from a study of T-cell memory formation after mild COVID-19. TCRdb reanalysed the 5' RACE reads using MiXCR and keeps one entry per CDR3 protein. The data contain approximately 300,000 distinct CDR3 sequences, 15% of them singletons. The specimen sequenced was PBMCs or a T cell subset sorted from them (not recorded which). The receptor's source is a man between 18 and 29 years old who had mild COVID-19 (a few samples of this study predate the infection). Cell type and time point are not known.

The CDR3 region is CASSPPGVNTEAFF. CDR3 DNA: TGCGCCAGCAGCCCGCCTGGGGTTAACACTGAAGCTTTCTTT. This chain connects TRBV4-3 to TRBJ1-1, with D unresolved. The CDR3 consists of 14 residues. Trimming cost V 4 bases and J 2 bases, with 11 bases left between them. In germline, CDR1 is LGHNA, CDR2 YSLEER.